This passage covers 20 T cell receptor beta chains from one sample sequenced in a study of human T cells and chemical hapten exposure. TCRdb ran MiXCR on the RACE reads and lists one entry per CDR3 protein. The data show about 120,000 distinct CDR3 sequences, approximately 13% seen once. Indicated time point: pre-sensitization, week 0. Stated treatment: therapeutic diphenylcyclopropenone sensitization with weekly scalp DPC. Sequences were derived from whole blood, sampled in connection with sensitization to the hapten diphenylcyclopropenone (DPC). All receptors come from a woman aged 18-29 years with alopecia areata. Some clones in this sample may be carry-over from other donors' samples.

V is TRBV6-2 or TRBV6-3 and J is TRBJ2-7, with 7 nucleotides matching TRBD2. V gave up 5 bases and J gave up 2 bases; unmatched junction bases: 9. Per germline, CDR1 MNHEY and CDR2 SVGEGT. The CDR3 has 15 amino acids. CDR3 region: CASSGPTGGAYEQYF. CDR3 in DNA: TGTGCCAGCAGTGGACCCACTGGGGGGGCCTACGAGCAGTACTTC.

As for this clonotype: Being one base from a much bigger clone, this may be a read error. The chain uses TRBV7-9 and TRBJ2-3; 11 bases are shared with TRBD1. CDR1 and CDR2 (germline): SEHNR, FQNEAQ (reference sequence). V shed 0 bases and J 4 bases; nucleotides not matched to a gene: 3. The CDR3 extends over 16 amino acids. The CDR3: CASSLADRGRPDTQYF. The CDR3, as DNA: TGTGCCAGCAGCTTAGCGGACAGGGGGCGCCCAGATACGCAGTATTTT.

The gene calls are TRBV30 and TRBJ2-5, with D possibly TRBD1 on 5 matching bases. Germline lookup yields CDR1 GTSNPN and CDR2 SVGIG (reference sequence). This CDR3 has 10 residues. V lost 2 bases, J lost 8 bases, and 6 bases lay in between. The DNA of the CDR3 is TGTGCCTGGAGTAGGGGTACCCAGTACTTC. Its protein is CAWSRGTQYF.

This clonotype was detected a few times. This chain uses TRBV11-2 with TRBJ2-7; TRBD1 agrees at 8 bases. The ends lost 5 bases at V and 2 bases at J; junction bases unmatched: 5. Germline loops: CDR1 SGHAT, CDR2 FQNNGV. This CDR3 has 14 residues. This CDR3 reads CASSPDRGAYEQYF. CDR3 in DNA: TGTGCCAGCAGCCCAGACAGGGGAGCCTACGAGCAGTACTTC.

The CDR3 DNA reads TGCGCCAGCAGCTTGGATCGGGGACTAGCGGGGCAAGAGACCCAGTACTTC. Translating gives CASSLDRGLAGQETQYF. The rearrangement joins TRBV5-1 to TRBJ2-5; the match to TRBD2 covers 13 bases. The CDR3 has 17 residues. Germline V gene lookup returns CDR1 SGHRS and CDR2 YFSETQ. Unmatched junction bases numbered 4, after V lost 0 bases and J lost 2 bases.

A few counts support this clonotype. The rearrangement links TRBV7-2 to TRBJ2-3; D call uncertain. Germline-derived CDR1 and CDR2 are SGHTA and FQGNSA. Trimming pared 3 bases from V and 2 bases from J, leaving 6 bases between. This CDR3 is 13 amino acids long. CDR3 nucleotide sequence: TGTGCCAGCAGCTTGGTCCTCACAGATACGCAGTATTTT. Protein product: CASSLVLTDTQYF. Full variable domain (missing parts from reference TRBV7-2 and TRBJ2-3): GAGVSQSPSNKVTEKGKDVELRCDPISGHTALYWYRQSLGQGLEFLIYFQGNSAPDKSGLPSDRFSAERTGGSVSTLTIQRTQQEDSAVYLCASSLVLTDTQYFGPGTRLTVL.

V is TRBV10-3 and J is TRBJ2-7, with D perhaps assigned TRBD1 or TRBD2 (5 bases each). V lost 2 bases and J 5 bases, leaving 13 bases between the germline ends. The CDR3 is made up of 14 amino acids. Germline-derived CDR1 and CDR2 are ENHRY and SYGVKD. In nucleotides, the CDR3 is TGTGCCATCAGTGAGCGGGACGGACTCCACGAGCAGTACTTC. Amino acids: CAISERDGLHEQYF.

This chain uses TRBV5-5 with TRBJ1-1; TRBD1 matches 8 bases. There are 15 residues in the CDR3. Trimming took 0 bases from V and 1 from J; bases not matched to a gene: 2. The V gene's germline CDR1 is SGHKS and CDR2 YYEKEE (reference sequence). CDR3 protein: CASSLEGTGNTEAFF. CDR3 nucleotides: TGTGCCAGCAGCTTGGAGGGGACAGGGAACACTGAAGCTTTCTTT.

There are many counts of this clonotype. The chain employs TRBV9 and TRBJ1-6; no definite D call. Trimming cost V 2 bases and J 5 bases, with 8 bases left between them. The CDR3 sequence is 14 residues long. The germline CDR1 and CDR2 sequences are SGDLS and YYNGEE. The DNA of the CDR3 is TGTGCCAGCAGCGTGACGATAAATAATTCACCCCTCCACTTT. It specifies CASSVTINNSPLHF.

The table lists this clonotype with many counts. V and J are TRBV5-5 and TRBJ2-6, with D unclear. Germline V gives CDR1 SGHKS, CDR2 YYEKEE (reference sequence). The CDR3 is made up of 16 amino acids. With 1 base removed from V and 0 bases from J, the gap between germline ends came to 8 bases. The DNA for the CDR3 is TGTGCCAGCAGCTTGATCTCCAACTCTGGGGCCAACGTCCTGACTTTC. As protein: CASSLISNSGANVLTF.

V is TRBV7-6 and J is TRBJ2-2, with 13 bases matching TRBD2. This CDR3 comprises 16 residues. Germline CDR1 is SGHVS and CDR2 is FNYEAQ. The V segment lost 4 bases and the J segment 6 bases; nucleotides outside the gene matches: 5. The CDR3 region is CASSYPGLAGAGELFF. In DNA form, the CDR3 reads TGTGCCAGCAGCTACCCCGGACTAGCGGGGGCCGGGGAGCTGTTTTTT.

This clonotype was found a few times. The CDR3 spells CSARDSDRGYGYTF. CDR3 nucleotide sequence: TGCAGTGCTAGAGATTCCGACAGGGGGTATGGCTACACCTTC. The chain carries TRBV20-1 and TRBJ1-2, with 9 bases matching TRBD1. Per the germline V gene, CDR1 is DFQATT and CDR2 is SNEGSKA (reference sequence). The length of the CDR3 is 14 residues. With 0 bases clipped from V and 5 bases from J, the junction kept 4 bases outside the gene matches.

V gene TRBV7-8 combines with J gene TRBJ2-7; perhaps D is TRBD1 or TRBD2 (6 bases each). From germline, CDR1 is SGHVS and CDR2 FQNEAQ. V lost 5 bases and J lost 4, with 21 bases in between. The CDR3 consists of 16 residues. CDR3 sequence (DNA): TGTGCCAGCAGCCCCGGTAATTTCGGGGGCCCATACGAGCAGTACTTC. This sequence encodes CASSPGNFGGPYEQYF.

At least ten counts were recorded for this clonotype. The chain joins TRBV6-2 or TRBV6-3 to TRBJ1-1; 8 bases are shared with TRBD1. Germline assignment: CDR1 MNHEY and CDR2 SVGEGT. J was trimmed by 4 bases and V by 3 bases; bases with no gene match: 13. The CDR3 is 17 amino acids. This CDR3 is CASSYIPRQGTGTEAFF. CDR3 in DNA: TGTGCCAGCAGTTATATTCCGAGACAGGGGACCGGCACTGAAGCTTTCTTT.

For this clonotype: The junction shows a germline mismatch at one end, possibly a read error. The chain joins TRBV28 to TRBJ2-7; D is ambiguous. There are 13 residues in the CDR3. The germline gives CDR1 MDHEN, CDR2 SYDVKM. The CDR3 is CASQKNPGLKFDF. As DNA, the CDR3 is TGTGCCAGCCAAAAAAACCCGGGCCTTAAATTTGACTTC.

This clonotype has at least ten counts. V usage is TRBV15 and J usage is TRBJ1-2, with D hard to call. Trimming took off 5 bases at V and 3 bases at J, with 7 bases between the two ends. CDR3 length equals 12 residues. The germline V gene encodes CDR1 LNHNV and CDR2 YYDKDF (reference sequence). In nucleotides, the CDR3 is TGTGCCACCAGCCCGAGTTACTATGGCTACACCTTC. This gives the protein CATSPSYYGYTF.

This clonotype was seen at least ten times. One end of the junction fails to match germline, which may point to a read error. J is TRBJ1-6 and V is TRBV7-6, with D unresolved. The CDR3 has 14 amino acids. The V gene's germline CDR1 is SGHVS and CDR2 FNYEAQ. CDR3 coding DNA: TGTGCCAGCAGCTTAGCCTCCGATAATTCACCCCTCCACTTT. It yields the protein CASSLASDNSPLHF.

This clonotype appeared a few times. The CDR3 sequence is CASSSAPGTRTGNTIYF. The CDR3 bases are TGTGCCAGCAGCTCCGCCCCCGGGACAAGAACTGGAAACACCATATATTTT. The chain has TRBV7-2 and TRBJ1-3, with a tentative D call TRBD1 (6 bases). CDR1 is SGHTA and CDR2 is FQGNSA in the germline V gene. Deletions cut 4 bases from V and 2 bases from J, with 18 bases between. The CDR3 is made up of 17 amino acids.

This clonotype was counted between two and nine times. The chain is built from TRBV2 and TRBJ1-5, with 8 positions matching TRBD1. Trimming cost V 5 bases and J 2 bases; bases outside gene matches: 2. The germline CDR1 and CDR2 sequences are SNHLY and FYNNEI. CDR3 length equals 14 residues. The CDR3 DNA is TGTGCCAGCAGTAAACAGGGGGGCAATCAGCCCCAGCATTTT. The encoded protein is CASSKQGGNQPQHF.

The chain uses TRBV30 and TRBJ2-7; tentatively, D is TRBD1 (5 bases). The CDR3 consists of 12 residues. Trimming took 3 bases from V and 6 from J, leaving 12 bases between them. Germline V gives CDR1 GTSNPN, CDR2 SVGIG (reference sequence). The CDR3 sequence is CAWREGALEQYF. CDR3 nucleotides: TGTGCCTGGAGGGAAGGGGCTCTCGAGCAGTACTTC. The full variable domain, in which reference TRBV30 and TRBJ2-7 provide the parts outside the CDR3, is SQTIHQWPATLVQPVGSPLSLECTVEGTSNPNLYWYRQAAGRGLQLLFYSVGIGQISSEVPQNLSASRPQDRQFILSSKKLLLSDSGFYLCAWREGALEQYFGPGTRLTVT.